The clone carrying this T cell receptor beta chain was recorded many times. Its antigen is unidentified. The data were obtained in a study of breast tumors, draining lymph nodes, adjacent tissues. Samples came from axillary lymph nodes draining the breast cancer. TCRdb re-analysed the multiplex PCR reads in MiXCR, keeping a single row per CDR3 protein. Here the sample spans roughly 80,000 distinct CDR3 sequences, roughly 19% being singletons. The CDR3 sequence is 14 residues long. CDR1 and CDR2 from the germline V gene are MGHRA and YSYEKL. Trimming shortened V by 0 bases and J by 4 bases, and 7 bases separated the two germline ends. Study results and limitations: Luminal-like breast cancer showed significantly greater tumor-nontumor repertoire similarity than basal-like breast cancer did. The data were judged consistent with most tumor T cells coming from lymph node and expanding in tumor. The lymph node origin of tumor T cells was framed as consistent with a hypothesis, not demonstrated.

The V and J genes are TRBV4-1 and TRBJ1-3, with D unresolved. Specimen: axillary lymph node tissue. This receptor was obtained from a female donor with breast cancer. Some clones in this sample may be carry-over from other donors' samples. This CDR3 reads CASSQDRTGNTIYF. The CDR3 DNA is TGCGCCAGCAGCCAAGACAGAACCGGAAACACCATATATTTT.